This is a list of T cell receptor beta chains from one sample in a study of T cell changes during pregnancy in multiple sclerosis. Sequenced by immunoSEQ multiplex PCR; TCRdb stores in-frame clones only, minus some. The data show tens of thousands of clones, 90% seen once. The sample in question was peripheral blood, obtained in the third trimester of pregnancy. These receptors all come from a female donor with multiple sclerosis, enrolled in a pregnancy study. Both conserved end residues are part of each CDR3. A D gene is named only where the DNA matches it firmly. Expanded clones get a size class; other rows say once, few or many, or leave the size out.

TRBD1 TRBJ1-5 TRBV5-5 NA TGTGCCAGCAGCAGGGGACAGGGGGATCAGCCCCAGCATTTT CASSRGQGDQPQHF
TRBD1 TRBJ2-2 TRBV10-3 once TGTGCCATCCGGGGACAGCTCGCGAACACCGGGGAGCTGTTTTTT CAIRGQLANTGELFF
NA TRBJ1-2 TRBV11-2 once TGTGCCAGCAGCGGGGCACCCCAATATGGCTACACCTTC CASSGAPQYGYTF
NA TRBJ2-7 TRBV10-3 NA TGTGCCATCAGTAAAATTACACCCGGGACACCGTCGAGCTCCTACGAGCAGTACTTC CAISKITPGTPSSSYEQYF
NA TRBJ1-2 TRBV6-6 NA TGTGCCAGCAGTCCTCGGGGGGAAGGAGGCTACACCTTC CASSPRGEGGYTF
TRBD1 TRBJ2-7 TRBV2 NA TGTGCCAGCAGTGAGGGACAGAGTCCTTCCTACGAGCAGTACTTC CASSEGQSPSYEQYF
TRBD2 TRBJ2-7 TRBV5-1 NA TGCGCCAGCAGCACCTTAGCGGGAGGGCCCGGTGAGCAGTACTTC CASSTLAGGPGEQYF
NA TRBJ1-2 TRBV19 NA TGTGCCAGTAGTATTAGGGGGATTAACTATGGCTACACCTTC CASSIRGINYGYTF
TRBD2 TRBJ2-3 TRBV5-4 NA TGTGCCAGCAGCCTCGGGGGGGCCACAGATACGCAGTATTTT CASSLGGATDTQYF
TRBD1 TRBJ2-7 TRBV7-2 NA TGTGCCAGCAGGTCCCCTCCGGGACAGGGGGCCTACGAGCAGTACTTC CASRSPPGQGAYEQYF
NA TRBJ1-6 TRBV7-6 NA TGTGCCAGCAGCTTACGTCCTTGGACAGAGGAACTGCCGAATTCACCCCTCCACTTT CASSLRPWTEELPNSPLHF
TRBD2 TRBJ2-1 TRBV11-2 NA TGTGCCAGCAGCTCCTACCCTAGCGGGGGTATCTACAATGAGCAGTTCTTC CASSSYPSGGIYNEQFF
NA TRBJ2-5 TRBV11-2 once TGTGCCAGCAGCCCACTTGGGCAGGAAGAGACCCAGTACTTC CASSPLGQEETQYF
NA TRBJ1-2 TRBV29-1 once TGCAGCGTCGGACAGACCTATGGCTACACCTTC CSVGQTYGYTF
TRBD1 TRBJ2-7 TRBV7-9 NA TGTGCCAGCAGCTTAGGGGCTAGCCTCAGGGGGGAGCAGTACTTC CASSLGASLRGEQYF
TRBD2 TRBJ2-7 TRBV7-7 once TGTGCCAGCAGCCCTCCCGGGGGGAAGCGGGCCTACGAGCAGTACTTC CASSPPGGKRAYEQYF
TRBD1 TRBJ1-4 TRBV30 NA TGTGCCTGGGGGACAGGGGAGAATCTTCGGGAAAAACTGTTTTTT CAWGTGENLREKLFF
NA TRBJ1-5 TRBV30 few TGTGCCTGGAGTCCATCCTGGGGCGATCGTCAGCCCCAGCATTTT CAWSPSWGDRQPQHF
NA TRBJ2-3 TRBV7-2 NA TGTGCCAGCAGCACAGACAGGATATTTCCTACGCAGTATTTT CASSTDRIFPTQYF
NA TRBJ2-1 TRBV27 once TGTGCCAGCAGTTCCCCTCTTAAGGGGGGGGCCTACAATGAGCAGTTCTTC CASSSPLKGGAYNEQFF
NA TRBJ1-5 TRBV25-1 NA TGTGCCAGCAGTGACCAGGGGCCCCCCTCGGGGCCCCAGCATTTT CASSDQGPPSGPQHF
NA TRBJ2-7 TRBV21-1 NA TGTGCCATGAGCCCAGGACTAGGGGTAGAAGAGCAGTACTTC CAMSPGLGVEEQYF
NA TRBJ2-5 TRBV7-7 NA TGTGCCAGCAGCTTAGGGGGCACAGGGTGGGAGACCCAGTACTTC CASSLGGTGWETQYF
NA TRBJ1-1 TRBV2 NA TGTGCCAGCAGTGCGATGGCCGGGGTCGGGGGTGAAGCTTTCTTT CASSAMAGVGGEAFF
NA TRBJ1-5 TRBV4-1 NA TGCGCCAGCAGCCCCGGGGGGGCGGCCTCGGTGGGCAATCAGCCCCAGCATTTT CASSPGGAASVGNQPQHF
TRBD1 TRBJ2-5 TRBV5-1 NA TGCGCCAGCAGCTTGGCCTCAGGGGGTCGCGAGACCCAGTACTTC CASSLASGGRETQYF
TRBD1 TRBJ2-3 TRBV5-1 NA TGCGCCAGCAGCCCAGGGACAGCGCCTGGCGGGCAGTATTTT CASSPGTAPGGQYF